The 32 T cell receptor beta chains in this list originate from one sample, sequenced in a study of T cells in women clearing cervical HPV infection. TCRdb's copy holds only in-frame clones and misses some; the assay was immunoSEQ multiplex PCR. In total, the table holds approximately 40,000 clones. Sequenced: blood buffy coat. The receptors stem from a woman aged 18-70 years with a cervical HPV16 infection that either progressed to CIN3+ or cleared (not recorded which).

Points on this clone: From the germline J gene comes the end of the CDR3, since the read stops 3 residues before it. The chain carries TRBV5-1 and TRBJ2-5; 10 bases agree with TRBD2. The CDR3 spans 15 residues. Germline V CDR1 and CDR2: SGHRS, YFSETQ. Losses at the gene ends were 4 bases for V and 3 bases for J; bases not matched to a gene: 6. Incomplete CDR3 DNA: TGCGCCAGCAGCCTTGCTGGGACTAGCGAAGAGACC. Its translation: CASSLAGTSEET. The CDR3 in full is CASSLAGTSEETQYF.

Of note for this clone: The read falls 3 residues short of the CDR3 end, and the missing part is taken from the germline J gene. The rearrangement links TRBV2 to TRBJ1-1; TRBD1 matches at 8 bases. CDR1 is SNHLY, CDR2 FYNNEI, per germline. The CDR3 contains 14 residues. The ends lost 5 bases at V and 7 bases at J; junction bases unmatched: 9. CDR3 bases read: TGTGCCAGCAGTTTCACGACAGGGGAGGTTGAA. This translates into CASSFTTGEVE. The complete CDR3 protein is CASSFTTGEVEAFF.

In the case of this clone: The read terminates 3 residues ahead of where the CDR3 ends, so the germline J gene completes it. V usage is TRBV19 and J usage is TRBJ2-7; TRBD1 or TRBD2 may be the D gene (7 bases each). CDR1 is LNHDA, CDR2 SQIVND, per germline (reference sequence). Trimming removed 5 bases from V and 4 bases from J, with 18 bases in between. This CDR3 has 15 amino acids. CDR3: CASSRGGAGEYEQYF. The CDR3 DNA, read in part, is TGTGCCAGTAGTCGAGGGGGCGCGGGAGAATACGAG.

Of note for this clone: The DNA ends 3 residues before the CDR3 does, and the rest of the CDR3 is filled in from the germline J gene. The chain carries TRBV20-1 and TRBJ2-1; D is perhaps TRBD2 (5 bases). Germline assignment: CDR1 DFQATT and CDR2 SNEGSKA (reference sequence). V dropped 3 bases and J dropped 6 bases, with 15 bases sitting between them. The CDR3 covers 14 residues. The DNA read from the CDR3 is TGCAGTGCTAGGAGGGCGGGTAGAGGCAATGAG. This encodes CSARRAGRGNE. The whole CDR3 protein reads CSARRAGRGNEQFF.

Concerning this clone itself: The sequence runs out 3 residues before the end of the CDR3; the remainder is reconstructed from the germline J gene. This chain uses TRBV11-2 with TRBJ2-1; TRBD1 matches at 9 bases. With 5 bases clipped from V and 4 bases from J, the junction kept 6 bases outside the gene matches. Germline loops: CDR1 SGHAT, CDR2 FQNNGV. This CDR3 region has 15 residues. CDR3 amino acids: CASSVTGGFYNEQFF. CDR3 DNA (partial): TGTGCCAGCAGCGTGACAGGGGGATTTTACAATGAG.

On this clone: Read data end 3 residues before the CDR3 end; the end is taken from the germline J gene. V usage is TRBV2 and J usage is TRBJ2-5, with 9 bases aligning to TRBD1. Germline CDR1 SNHLY, CDR2 FYNNEI. The CDR3 runs to 17 residues. J was trimmed by 5 bases and V by 7 bases; bases with no gene match: 17. The covered CDR3 bases are TGTGCCAGCACTCTTGGGACAGGGATGATGGGGTCGGAGACC. Translation gives CASTLGTGMMGSET. Given in full, the CDR3 is CASTLGTGMMGSETQYF.

A word on this clone: The read ends 3 residues before the CDR3 terminus; that terminus is restored from the germline J gene. The chain recombines TRBV20-1 with TRBJ2-2; 10 bases match TRBD2. The length of the CDR3 is 18 residues. The ends lost 2 bases at V and 4 bases at J; junction bases unmatched: 13. The V gene's germline CDR1 is DFQATT and CDR2 SNEGSKA (reference sequence). Partial CDR3 DNA: TGCAGTGCTAGAAGATCCCTAGCGGGAGTCGTAGGCACCGGGGAG. It encodes CSARRSLAGVVGTGE. In full, the CDR3 reads CSARRSLAGVVGTGELFF.

As to this clone: A junction end diverges from the germline sequence, so it may reflect a read error. The read stops 3 residues short of the end of the CDR3; the missing end is completed from the germline J gene. Other nucleotide sequences from this sample produce the same CDR3. The V and J genes are TRBV20-1 and TRBJ2-2; 7 bases agree with TRBD1. Germline V gene sequence: CDR1 DFQATT, CDR2 SNEGSKA (reference sequence). The CDR3 is 15 amino acids. This chain's CDR3 is CSAHRGTANTGELFF. CDR3 DNA, as far as it was read: TGCAGTGCGCACAGGGGAACGGCGAACACCGGAGAG.

With regard to this clone: The read finishes 3 residues shy of the CDR3 end, and the germline J gene is used to complete it. The chain recombines TRBV19 with TRBJ1-5; perhaps TRBD1 as D (5 bases). The CDR3 is 18 amino acids. Between the trimmed V and J ends, which lost 0 bases and 0 bases, there was a span of 15 bases. Germline CDR1 is LNHDA and CDR2 is SQIVND (reference sequence). The CDR3 bases that were read are TGTGCCAGTAGTATAGATAAGGGGAGTTCCTATAGCAATCAGCCC. Its translation: CASSIDKGSSYSNQP. The whole CDR3 reads CASSIDKGSSYSNQPQHF.

As to this clone: The read comes to an end 3 residues before the CDR3 does, leaving the germline J gene to fill in the end. The chain has TRBV5-1 and TRBJ2-1; D unclear. The CDR3 is 15 residues long. Per the germline V gene, CDR1 is SGHRS and CDR2 is YFSETQ. Between the trimmed V and J ends, which lost 1 base and 0 bases, there was a span of 8 bases. The CDR3 bases that were read are TGCGCCAGCAGCTTGTCGCGAGTCTCCTACAATGAG. Its protein is CASSLSRVSYNE. The entire CDR3 protein reads CASSLSRVSYNEQFF.

Remarks on this clone: The read ends 3 residues early relative to the CDR3; the germline J gene fills the gap. The chain uses TRBV10-3 and TRBJ2-1; 12 bases agree with TRBD2. Germline V lookup: CDR1 ENHRY, CDR2 SYGVKD. CDR3 length: 17 residues. J lost 7 bases, V lost 2 bases, and 9 bases had no gene match. CDR3: CAISEASGRGQGNEQFF. CDR3 bases read: TGTGCCATCAGTGAGGCTAGCGGGAGGGGCCAGGGGAATGAG.

About this clone itself: The read terminates 3 residues ahead of where the CDR3 ends, so the germline J gene completes it. Other DNA sequences in this sample translate to the same CDR3. The chain carries TRBV7-2 and TRBJ2-7, with 10 bases lining up with TRBD2. The CDR3 sequence is 15 residues long. CDR1 and CDR2 from the germline V gene are SGHTA and FQGNSA. J gave up 2 bases and V 6 bases, and 7 bases lay outside the gene matches. CDR3 bases read: TGTGCCAGCAGGTTGACTAGCGGGTTCACCTACGAG. Encoded protein: CASRLTSGFTYE. The full-length CDR3 reads as CASRLTSGFTYEQYF.

Here the CDR3 reads CASSSSLTSNYGYTF. The CDR3 DNA, read in part, is TGTGCCAGCAGCTCATCCCTGACTTCTAACTATGGC. The chain has TRBV5-5 and TRBJ1-2; D gene unclear. The read is 3 residues too short to cover the CDR3 end, so that end is filled in from the germline J gene. CDR1 is SGHKS, CDR2 YYEKEE, per germline (reference sequence). The V and J ends lost 3 bases and 0 bases respectively, with 12 bases between them. The CDR3 length is 15 residues.

For this clone: Coverage ceases 3 residues before the CDR3 finishes, and the germline J gene fills in the end. The chain carries TRBV5-1 and TRBJ2-2, with 11 positions matching TRBD1. The CDR3 contains 16 residues. The J segment lost 3 bases and the V segment lost 3 bases, leaving 4 bases of the junction unmatched. Germline CDR1 reads SGHRS; CDR2 reads YFSETQ. The sequenced part of the CDR3 DNA is TGCGCCAGCAGCTGGAGGGGACAGGGGGACACCGGGGAG. Amino acids: CASSWRGQGDTGE. The entire CDR3 sequence reads CASSWRGQGDTGELFF.

As regards this clone: The read falls 3 residues short of the CDR3 end, and the missing part is taken from the germline J gene. The chain couples TRBV10-1 to TRBJ1-1; 9 bases match TRBD1. V shed 3 bases, J shed 6 bases, and the junction held 2 bases outside the gene matches. The CDR3 is 13 amino acids. The germline V gene has CDR1 WNHNN and CDR2 SYGVQD (reference sequence). The CDR3 is CASSEQGASEAFF. The CDR3 DNA, read in part, is TGCGCCAGCAGTGAACAGGGGGCCTCTGAA.

Turning to this clone: The CDR3 goes on 3 residues after the read ends, and that part is filled in from the germline J gene. This sequence joins TRBV3-1 (or the pseudogene TRBV3-2) and TRBJ2-1; TRBD2 is a possible D gene (5 bases). Germline values: CDR1 LGHDT, CDR2 YNNKEL (reference sequence). There are 13 residues in the CDR3. Trimming removed 0 bases from V and 8 bases from J, with 8 bases in between. The CDR3 spells CASSQDAGYEQFF. The CDR3 DNA, read in part, is TGTGCCAGCAGCCAAGACGCGGGCTATGAG.

As regards this clone: The read is 3 residues too short to cover the CDR3 end, so that end is filled in from the germline J gene. The rearrangement uses TRBV2 and TRBJ2-7, with TRBD1 identical over 9 bases. V trimming: 8 bases; J trimming: 5 bases; junction bases outside the gene matches: 4. CDR3 length equals 12 residues. CDR1 is SNHLY, CDR2 FYNNEI, per germline. This chain's CDR3 is CASGQGLNEQYF. The DNA read from the CDR3 is TGTGCCAGCGGACAGGGGCTCAACGAG.

About this clone: The sequenced fragment ends 3 residues before the CDR3 boundary, so the rest is inferred from the germline J gene. V gene TRBV28 combines with J gene TRBJ2-3; 8 bases fit TRBD1. The CDR3 is 13 amino acids. Germline V gene sequence: CDR1 MDHEN, CDR2 SYDVKM. The CDR3 sequence is CASSPGQGGSQYF. CDR3 DNA (partial): TGTGCCAGCAGTCCCGGACAGGGAGGTTCG.

Of note for this clone: The observed sequence ends 3 residues before the CDR3 terminus, with the missing tail filled in from the germline J gene. This chain uses TRBV7-9 with TRBJ1-3, with D hard to call. The germline gives CDR1 SEHNR, CDR2 FQNEAQ (reference sequence). This CDR3 contains 14 residues. Trimming removed 0 bases from V and 4 bases from J, with 7 bases in between. CDR3 DNA (partial): TGTGCCAGCAGCTTAGCGCTTCGGGGAAACACC. Protein sequence: CASSLALRGNT. The CDR3 in full is CASSLALRGNTIYF. Full variable domain (rest looked up from reference TRBV7-9 and TRBJ1-3): DTGVSQNPRHKITKRGQNVTFRCDPISEHNRLYWYRQTLGQGPEFLTYFQNEAQLEKSRLLSDRFSAERPKGSFSTLEIQRTEQGDSAMYLCASSLALRGNTIYFGEGSWLTVV.

Concerning this clone: The CDR3 extends 3 residues past the end of the read, so its final part is completed from the germline J gene. V and J are TRBV19 and TRBJ2-7; D may be TRBD1 (6 bases). The V gene's germline CDR1 is LNHDA and CDR2 SQIVND (reference sequence). V was cut by 2 bases and J by 2 bases, with 10 bases left in between. The CDR3 runs 14 residues. The sequenced CDR3 bases are TGTGCCAGTAGTATACTCCCAGGGGCCTACGAG. It encodes CASSILPGAYE. The whole CDR3 is CASSILPGAYEQYF.

As for this clone: The CDR3 end falls 3 residues outside the read, so it is completed with the germline J gene. The chain combines TRBV4-1 with TRBJ1-1, with D possibly matching TRBD1 (6 bases). V was trimmed by 4 bases and J by 3 bases, leaving 15 bases between them. The length of the CDR3 is 15 residues. Germline V gene data show CDR1 as MGHRA and CDR2 as YSYEKL. CDR3 protein: CASSLTGLGDTEAFF. CDR3 bases read: TGCGCCAGCAGCCTCACAGGGTTGGGTGACACTGAA.

The CDR3 reads CASSERPLKGNTEAFF. Partial CDR3 DNA: TGTGCCAGCAGTGAAAGACCCCTAAAGGGGAACACTGAA. The chain is built from TRBV2 and TRBJ1-1; no clear D. The read ends 3 residues shy of where the CDR3 ends; the end is completed using the germline J gene. Germline CDR1 reads SNHLY; CDR2 reads FYNNEI. The V end was cut by 2 bases, the J end by 1 base, with 14 bases between. The CDR3 length is 16 residues. Combining the CDR3 with reference TRBV2 and TRBJ1-1 gives the whole variable domain EPEVTQTPSHQVTQMGQEVILRCVPISNHLYFYWYRQILGQKVEFLVSFYNNEISEKSEIFDDQFSVERPDGSNFTLKIRSTKLEDSAMYFCASSERPLKGNTEAFFGQGTRLTVV.

On this clone: The DNA ends 3 residues before the CDR3 does, and the rest of the CDR3 is filled in from the germline J gene. The chain recombines TRBV19 with TRBJ2-1, with D uncertain. Trimming pared 7 bases from V and 7 bases from J, leaving 8 bases between. The V gene's germline CDR1 is LNHDA and CDR2 SQIVND (reference sequence). This CDR3 contains 11 residues. The sequenced CDR3 bases are TGTGCCAGTAACAACCCAAATGAG. Translation: CASNNPNE. The complete CDR3 sequence is CASNNPNEQFF. The full variable domain, with the rest looked up from reference TRBV19 and TRBJ2-1, is DGGITQSPKYLFRKEGQNVTLSCEQNLNHDAMYWYRQDPGQGLRLIYYSQIVNDFQKGDIAEGYSVSREKKESFPLTVTSAQKNPTAFYLCASNNPNEQFFGPGTRLTVL.

For this clone: The read finishes 3 residues shy of the CDR3 end, and the germline J gene is used to complete it. J is TRBJ2-2 and V is TRBV18; D not resolved. V lost 3 bases and J 0 bases, leaving 20 bases between the germline ends. Germline values: CDR1 KGHSH, CDR2 LQKENI. This CDR3 has 19 residues. CDR3 DNA (partial): TGTGCCAGCTCACCTCGGTGGGTAAGCGAAGGAACGAACACCGGGGAG. It codes for CASSPRWVSEGTNTGE. The whole CDR3 protein reads CASSPRWVSEGTNTGELFF.

About this clone itself: The DNA ends 3 residues before the CDR3 does, and the rest of the CDR3 is filled in from the germline J gene. V and J are TRBV19 and TRBJ2-1, with TRBD2 identical over 10 bases. The trim removed 8 bases at V and 7 bases at J, leaving 5 bases unmatched. The germline CDR1 and CDR2 sequences are LNHDA and SQIVND (reference sequence). The CDR3 consists of 13 residues. The CDR3 loop is CASWSGRVNEQFF. Partial CDR3 DNA: TGTGCCAGTTGGAGCGGGAGGGTAAATGAG.

Note on this clone: The read finishes 3 residues shy of the CDR3 end, and the germline J gene is used to complete it. This sequence joins TRBV20-1 and TRBJ2-5, with 9 bases identical to TRBD2. CDR1 and CDR2 from the germline V gene are DFQATT and SNEGSKA (reference sequence). After removal of 6 bases from V and 5 bases from J, the junction contained 7 bases not matched to a gene. This CDR3 is 13 amino acids long. CDR3 amino acids: CSADPGTSETQYF. The covered CDR3 bases are TGCAGTGCCGACCCTGGGACTAGCGAGACC.

CDR3 loop: CSAAIAGGSYEQYF. CDR3 DNA, as far as it was read: TGCAGTGCTGCGATTGCGGGAGGCTCCTACGAG. The rearrangement links TRBV20-1 to TRBJ2-7; 8 bases fit TRBD2. The DNA ends 3 residues before the CDR3 does, and the rest of the CDR3 is filled in from the germline J gene. In germline, CDR1 is DFQATT, CDR2 SNEGSKA (reference sequence). The J segment lost 0 bases and the V segment lost 5 bases, leaving 6 bases of the junction unmatched. The CDR3 contains 14 residues.

The CDR3 loop reads CAGAGHSSYEQYF. The DNA read from the CDR3 is TGTGCCGGGGCCGGACATAGCTCCTACGAG. V is TRBV11-2 and J is TRBJ2-7; the D gene is possibly TRBD1 (5 bases). The read ends 3 residues shy of where the CDR3 ends; the end is completed using the germline J gene. The V gene lost 11 bases and the J gene lost 0 bases, with 14 bases spanning the gap. The CDR3 contains 13 residues. Germline loops: CDR1 SGHAT, CDR2 FQNNGV.

Comment on this clone: The CDR3 end falls 3 residues outside the read, so it is completed with the germline J gene. The V and J genes are TRBV19 and TRBJ1-5; 7 bases match TRBD1. Germline trimming cut 10 bases from V and 3 bases from J; bases unmatched to any gene: 9. The CDR3 spans 14 residues. Germline V gives CDR1 LNHDA, CDR2 SQIVND (reference sequence). CDR3 residues: CATRDRYSNQPQHF. Partial CDR3 DNA: TGTGCCACAAGGGACAGATACTCCAATCAGCCC. Using reference TRBV19 and TRBJ1-5 for the parts outside the CDR3, the full variable domain is DGGITQSPKYLFRKEGQNVTLSCEQNLNHDAMYWYRQDPGQGLRLIYYSQIVNDFQKGDIAEGYSVSREKKESFPLTVTSAQKNPTAFYLCATRDRYSNQPQHFGDGTRLSIL.

A remark on this clone: The CDR3 extends 3 residues past the end of the read, so its final part is completed from the germline J gene. V usage is TRBV18 and J usage is TRBJ1-4; 8 bases align to TRBD1. This CDR3 region has 17 residues. Germline V lookup: CDR1 KGHSH, CDR2 LQKENI. Trimming at V came to 3 bases and at J to 1 base, leaving 7 bases not matched to a gene. Partial CDR3 DNA: TGTGCCAGCTCACCCGGACAGGGCCGCTTAACTAATGAAAAA. Protein product: CASSPGQGRLTNEK. The CDR3 as a whole reads CASSPGQGRLTNEKLFF. The full variable domain, rest sourced from reference TRBV18 and TRBJ1-4, is NAGVMQNPRHLVRRRGQEARLRCSPMKGHSHVYWYRQLPEEGLKFMVYLQKENIIDESGMPKERFSAEFPKEGPSILRIQQVVRGDSAAYFCASSPGQGRLTNEKLFFGSGTQLSVL.

Regarding this clone: The read gets to within 3 residues of the CDR3 end, and the germline J gene fills in the rest. The chain is built from TRBV20-1 and TRBJ2-5; D is possibly TRBD2 (7 bases). With 3 bases removed from V and 2 bases from J, the gap between germline ends came to 19 bases. CDR1 DFQATT and CDR2 SNEGSKA come from the germline V gene (reference sequence). This CDR3 has 16 amino acids. Partial CDR3 DNA: TGCAGTGCTAGGGCCGCCAGGGGCGGGAGACAAGAGACC. Protein product: CSARAARGGRQET. The complete CDR3 reads CSARAARGGRQETQYF.

A remark on this clone: The sequenced fragment ends 3 residues before the CDR3 boundary, so the rest is inferred from the germline J gene. The rearrangement uses TRBV2 and TRBJ2-1, with 11 bases that match TRBD2. Germline V gene sequence: CDR1 SNHLY, CDR2 FYNNEI. With 2 bases clipped from V and 6 bases from J, the junction kept 3 bases outside the gene matches. The CDR3 extends over 15 amino acids. CDR3 region: CASSETSGSGNEQFF. The CDR3 bases that were read are TGTGCCAGCAGTGAAACTAGCGGGAGTGGCAATGAG.